This TCR beta chain was recorded in a study of cytomegalovirus exposure and HLA in healthy donors. The wider study: A subsequent analysis stated that the 120 or so validation repertoires were run on the same platform as the approximately 700 first-cohort repertoires.

Profiling relied on immunoSEQ multiplex PCR, and the TCRdb table lists in-frame clones only, not all of them. Of approximately 270,000 clones in the sample, around 91% were seen once. While the first cohort had 650 to 850 subjects, the donors belonged to the separate validation cohort of about 120 subjects. V lost 0 bases and J lost 6; bases outside the gene matches: 5. The CDR3 totals 15 residues. Germline V CDR1 and CDR2: LNHDA, SQIVND (reference sequence). In regard to this clone: What it binds is unknown.

Study-level points and caveats: In vitro data verified a few CMV-associated chains as specific for CMV antigens.

Source material: PBMCs. This TCR was recovered from a woman aged 18-29 years in good health and CMV-seronegative. The gene calls are TRBV19 and TRBJ1-5; TRBD1 matches at 7 bases. In DNA, the CDR3 is TGTGCCAGTAGTATAGAAGACAGGGTAGCTCAGCCCCAGCATTTT. Translating gives CASSIEDRVAQPQHF. The complete variable domain, with remaining parts taken from reference TRBV19 and TRBJ1-5, reads DGGITQSPKYLFRKEGQNVTLSCEQNLNHDAMYWYRQDPGQGLRLIYYSQIVNDFQKGDIAEGYSVSREKKESFPLTVTSAQKNPTAFYLCASSIEDRVAQPQHFGDGTRLSIL.